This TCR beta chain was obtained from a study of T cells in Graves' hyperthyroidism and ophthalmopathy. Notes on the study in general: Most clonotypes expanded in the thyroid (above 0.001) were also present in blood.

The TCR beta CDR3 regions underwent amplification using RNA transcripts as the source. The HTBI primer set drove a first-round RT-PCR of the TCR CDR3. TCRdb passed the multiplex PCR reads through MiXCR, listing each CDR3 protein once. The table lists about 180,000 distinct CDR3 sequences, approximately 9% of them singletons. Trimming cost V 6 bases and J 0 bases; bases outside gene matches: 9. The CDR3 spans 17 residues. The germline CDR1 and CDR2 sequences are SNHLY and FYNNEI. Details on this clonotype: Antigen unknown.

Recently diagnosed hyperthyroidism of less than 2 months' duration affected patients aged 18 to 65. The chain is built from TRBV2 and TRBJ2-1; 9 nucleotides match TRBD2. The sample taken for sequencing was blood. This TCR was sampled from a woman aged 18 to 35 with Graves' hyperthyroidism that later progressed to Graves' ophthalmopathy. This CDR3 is CASSTGTSRVSYNEQFF. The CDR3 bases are TGTGCCAGCAGCACCGGGACTAGCAGGGTCTCCTACAATGAGCAGTTCTTC.